This entry describes one T cell receptor beta chain. Its antigen is unknown. The data originate from a study of PD-1 blockade in classical Hodgkin lymphoma. Study results and caveats: Newly diagnosed patients were reported to start with lower TCR diversity than healthy donors. Whoever responded completely had baseline diversity much like that seen in newly diagnosed patients. By cycle point C4D1, TCR diversity had risen significantly in CD4+ cells (but not CD8+ cells).

Time point given: cycle 4 day 1 (C4D1), after 6 weeks of nivolumab. There was relapse after autologous stem cell transplantation in every patient, and there was variation in brentuximab vedotin exposure. Magnetic negative selection purified CD4+ T cells from thawed PBMCs. Patients reached a best response of complete response, partial response or progressive disease. Germline CDR1 LNHNV, CDR2 YYDKDF (reference sequence). The V end was cut by 0 bases, the J end by 0 bases, with 9 bases between. This CDR3 region has 17 residues. Assay used: immunoSEQ multiplex PCR; TCRdb lists only in-frame clones, some missing. Counted here are over 9,000 clones, approximately 80% occurring once; the ten biggest clones make up approximately 1.6%.

The V call is TRBV15, the J call TRBJ2-6; no clear D gene. Specimen: CD4+ T cells from blood, collected before the fourth cycle of nivolumab. This receptor was obtained from a human donor with classical Hodgkin lymphoma. This CDR3 reads CATSRDFELSGANVLTF. In nucleotides, the CDR3 is TGTGCCACCAGCAGAGATTTCGAACTCTCTGGGGCCAACGTCCTGACTTTC.